This paragraph covers one T cell receptor beta chain sequence. The table lists this clonotype with a few counts. The specificity of this receptor is unknown. Per-nucleotide qualities are absent, and no much larger clonotype sits a single base away. This record comes from a study of T cells in Graves' hyperthyroidism and ophthalmopathy (dated by TCRdb to the late 2010s). General notes on the study: Peripheral blood samples were taken at the time of initial diagnosis, prior to any treatment. To identify TCR V-J signatures that set the groups apart, the researchers used a discovery cohort of roughly 100 patients, made up of roughly 40 with Graves' ophthalmopathy and around 58 with stable Graves' hyperthyroidism. Prospective prediction of ophthalmopathy was tested in an independent validation cohort consisting of fewer than 20 hyperthyroidism patients and some 17 patients who later progressed to ophthalmopathy. For training and testing, the 95 to 100 patients in the discovery cohort were randomly divided in a 7:3 ratio. Thyroid tissue and blood T-cell repertoires from six Graves' hyperthyroidism patients were also compared in the study. After sampling, hyperthyroidism patients received methimazole starting at 30 mg daily, and ophthalmopathy patients received high-dose intravenous methylprednisolone. TCR Vbeta CDR3 sequencing of around 130 peripheral blood samples (under 45 ophthalmopathy, approximately 80 hyperthyroidism and 17 progressor patients) is reported in the paper.

Broad study findings and their caveats: Ophthalmopathy was separated from stable hyperthyroidism by a 13 V-J signature model, with about 88% sensitivity and just over 81% specificity obtained in cross-validation and 80%/75% obtained in testing. Blood samples also contained most of the expanded thyroid clonotypes (frequency above 0.001), which suggests that blood repertoires may reflect thyroid immune responses. No statistical method was used to set the sample size in advance, and investigators knew the group allocation. In validation, the model predicted progression to ophthalmopathy with around 71% sensitivity and roughly 75% specificity, a median of roughly seven months before onset.

Amplification of TCR beta CDR3 regions was carried out from RNA transcripts. The first round of RT-PCR for the TCR CDR3 was performed with the HTBI primer set and the Qiagen OneStep RT-PCR kit. The libraries were constructed in a second round of multiplex PCR and then size-selected and purified. Libraries were sequenced paired-end with 100 bp reads on an Illumina HiSeq2000. In the original analysis: SOAPnuke was used to process the raw data, removing reads that contained adapters or uncalled bases, had a mean Phred below 15, or lacked an exact match to the constant primer or identifier. COPE v1.2.5 was used to merge the high-quality paired reads, and each unique nucleotide sequence was defined as a clonotype. MiTCR v1.1 was used to align the clonotypes against IMGT TRBV, TRBD and TRBJ reference segments. Analysis was restricted to V-J combinations with a frequency above 0.0001, which covered just over 98% of repertoires. The TCS score was defined as F50 (clonal expansion) divided by E x V (chaos), with BLOSUM62-based TCRdist calculated between CDR3 peptides within each V-J. Welch's t-statistics and random forest reduced 500 to 650 V-J features to 13, which were used in a naive Bayes classifier (R e1071). TCRdb reprocessed the public reads (quality trimming at Q25 with fastp, clone calling with MiXCR) and kept in-frame beta chains. Here each entry gathers all rows of one CDR3 protein and keeps the most common genes and DNA. The V and J calls follow TCRdb's processing rather than the paper's. For this sample there are 300,000 to 450,000 distinct CDR3 sequences; about 14% appear just once. The ten most abundant clones make up 15% to 20% of the sample.

Moderately to severely active disease, a Clinical Activity Score of at least 3, a NOSPECS grade of at least 4, and a duration under 3 months were present in ophthalmopathy patients. The study excluded patients with uncontrolled infections, other autoimmune diseases, pregnancy or lactation. Diagnoses were based on clinical symptoms, serum thyroxine and TRAb, thyroid ultrasound and orbital computed tomography. PBMCs were separated from roughly 9.3 ml of fresh peripheral blood using Ficoll-Paque density gradient centrifugation. Total RNA was extracted using Trizol reagent, and RNA quality was assessed on an Agilent 2100 Bioanalyzer. The clonotype originates from a woman in her 30s with Graves' ophthalmopathy. The source material was blood.

In nucleotides, the sequence is TGTGCCCGCCAGAGCGGGGGAAACTACGAGCAGTACTTC. Its protein is CARQSGGNYEQYF. The chain joins TRBV6-1 to TRBJ2-7; 8 nucleotides in the junction match TRBD2. The germline V gene yields MNHNS for CDR1 and SASEGT for CDR2. Its CDR3 holds 13 amino acids, cysteine through phenylalanine. Solely the CDR3 DNA is kept, with 39 bases framed from the first base. V is cut back by 11 bases and J by 3 bases, with 9 bases in the junction unmatched.